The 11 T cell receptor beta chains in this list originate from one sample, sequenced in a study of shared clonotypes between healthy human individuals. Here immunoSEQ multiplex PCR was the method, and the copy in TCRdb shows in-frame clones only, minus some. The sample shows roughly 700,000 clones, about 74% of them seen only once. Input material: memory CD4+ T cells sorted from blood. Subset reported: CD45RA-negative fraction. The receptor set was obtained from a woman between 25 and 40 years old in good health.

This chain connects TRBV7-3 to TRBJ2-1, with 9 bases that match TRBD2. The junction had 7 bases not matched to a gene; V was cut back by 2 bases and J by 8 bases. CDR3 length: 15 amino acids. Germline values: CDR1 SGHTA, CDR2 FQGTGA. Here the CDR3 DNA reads TGTGCCAGCAGCTTAGGGGCAGCGGGAGGACATGAGCAGTTCTTC. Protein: CASSLGAAGGHEQFF. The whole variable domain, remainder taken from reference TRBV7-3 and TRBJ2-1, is GAGVSQTPSNKVTEKGKYVELRCDPISGHTALYWYRQSLGQGPEFLIYFQGTGAADDSGLPNDRFFAVRPEGSVSTLKIQRTERGDSAVYLCASSLGAAGGHEQFFGPGTRLTVL.

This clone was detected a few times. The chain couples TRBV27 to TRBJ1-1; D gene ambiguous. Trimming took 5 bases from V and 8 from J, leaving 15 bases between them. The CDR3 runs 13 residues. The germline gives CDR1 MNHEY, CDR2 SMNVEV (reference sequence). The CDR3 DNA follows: TGTGCCAGCAGTCGAGGAGGTAGAACCGAAGCTTTCTTT. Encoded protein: CASSRGGRTEAFF.

CDR3 sequence reads: CASSPQAGIANTEAFF. The CDR3, as DNA: TGTGCCAGCAGCCCCCAGGCGGGGATTGCGAACACTGAAGCTTTCTTT. J is TRBJ1-1 and V is TRBV4-2; no reliable D call. Germline lookup yields CDR1 LGHNA and CDR2 YNFKEQ. The CDR3 is 16 amino acids. V was cut by 4 bases and J by 1 base, with 16 bases left in between.

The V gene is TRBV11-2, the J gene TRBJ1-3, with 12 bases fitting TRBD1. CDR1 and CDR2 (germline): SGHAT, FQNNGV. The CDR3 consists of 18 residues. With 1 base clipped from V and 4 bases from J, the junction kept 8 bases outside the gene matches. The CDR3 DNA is TGTGCCAGCAGCTTAGCTCCGGGACAGGGGGCTGGAGGAAACACCATATATTTT. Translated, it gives CASSLAPGQGAGGNTIYF.

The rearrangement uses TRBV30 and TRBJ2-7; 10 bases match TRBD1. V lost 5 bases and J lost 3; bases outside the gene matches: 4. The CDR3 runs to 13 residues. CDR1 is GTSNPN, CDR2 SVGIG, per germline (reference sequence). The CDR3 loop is CAWSGQGGYEQYF. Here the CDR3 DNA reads TGTGCCTGGTCCGGACAGGGGGGCTACGAGCAGTACTTC. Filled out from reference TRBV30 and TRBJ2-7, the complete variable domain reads SQTIHQWPATLVQPVGSPLSLECTVEGTSNPNLYWYRQAAGRGLQLLFYSVGIGQISSEVPQNLSASRPQDRQFILSSKKLLLSDSGFYLCAWSGQGGYEQYFGPGTRLTVT.

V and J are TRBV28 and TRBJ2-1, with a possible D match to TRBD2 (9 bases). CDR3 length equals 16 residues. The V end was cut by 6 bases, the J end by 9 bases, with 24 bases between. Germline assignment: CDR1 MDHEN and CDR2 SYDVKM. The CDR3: CASRGQGKGLAGEQFF. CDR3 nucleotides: TGTGCCAGCAGAGGACAGGGAAAGGGACTAGCAGGTGAGCAGTTCTTC.

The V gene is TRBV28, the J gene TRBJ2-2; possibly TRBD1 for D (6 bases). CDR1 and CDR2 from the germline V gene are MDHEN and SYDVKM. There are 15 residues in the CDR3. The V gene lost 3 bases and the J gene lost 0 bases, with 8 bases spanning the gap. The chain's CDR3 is CASSFRQANTGELFF. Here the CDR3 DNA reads TGTGCCAGCAGTTTTCGACAGGCGAACACCGGGGAGCTGTTTTTT.

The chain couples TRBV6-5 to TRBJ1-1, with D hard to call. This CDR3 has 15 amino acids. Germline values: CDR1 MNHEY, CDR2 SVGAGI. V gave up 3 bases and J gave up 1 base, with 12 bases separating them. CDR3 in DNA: TGTGCCAGCAGTTATCGGTCCCGGCAGAACACTGAAGCTTTCTTT. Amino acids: CASSYRSRQNTEAFF.

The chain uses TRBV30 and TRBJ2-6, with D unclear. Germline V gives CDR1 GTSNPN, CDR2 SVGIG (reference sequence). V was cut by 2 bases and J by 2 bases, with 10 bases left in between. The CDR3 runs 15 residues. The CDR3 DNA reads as TGTGCCTGGAGTCGCGGAAGTACTGGGGCCAACGTCCTGACTTTC. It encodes CAWSRGSTGANVLTF.

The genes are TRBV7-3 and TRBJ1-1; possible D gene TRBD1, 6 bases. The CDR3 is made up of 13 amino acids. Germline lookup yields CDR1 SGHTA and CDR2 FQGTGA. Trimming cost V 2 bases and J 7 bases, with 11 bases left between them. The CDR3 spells CASSLVLQGEAFF. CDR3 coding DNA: TGTGCCAGCAGCTTAGTTCTACAGGGTGAAGCTTTCTTT.

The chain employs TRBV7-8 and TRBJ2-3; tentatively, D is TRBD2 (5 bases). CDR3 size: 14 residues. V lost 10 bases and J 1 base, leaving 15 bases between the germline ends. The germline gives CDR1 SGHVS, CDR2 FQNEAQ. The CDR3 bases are TGTGCCACCAGAAAAACGGAGGGCACAGATACGCAGTATTTT. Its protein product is CATRKTEGTDTQYF.